Sequencing of this TCR beta chain was carried out in a study of cytomegalovirus exposure and HLA in healthy donors. Looking at the study overall: Of all 400 or so donors who were genotyped, roughly 85% belonged to the Caucasian-associated ancestry cluster.

This CDR3 region has 12 residues. Germline CDR1 MNHEY, CDR2 SMNVEV (reference sequence). The ends were cut back, 6 bases at V and 8 bases at J, with 13 bases in the middle. The study's findings and limits: Previous analysis showed most TCR beta V segments were productive about 90% or about 30% of the time. It was only CMV serostatus that was available as immune exposure information. Later analysis revealed greater clonal expansion in HLA-associated TCR beta chains than in equally common others.

As concerns this clone: Its antigen is not identified.

PCR amplification relied on 60 Vbeta primers (plus 13 Jbeta primers). Profiling relied on immunoSEQ multiplex PCR, and the TCRdb table lists in-frame clones only, not all of them. The data contain 50,000 or so clones, about four fifths of them singletons. The chain uses TRBV27 and TRBJ1-2; tentative D call: TRBD1 (6 bases). The sequence was collected from a boy aged 10-17 years in good health and CMV-seropositive. What was sequenced was PBMCs. The CDR3 reads CASRGGGGGYTF. As DNA, the CDR3 is TGTGCCAGCAGGGGAGGGGGAGGGGGCTACACCTTC.